One and the same sample provided the 18 T cell receptor beta chains below, sequenced in a study of blood T cell repertoires in COVID-19 (dated by TCRdb to 2018 to 2020). Library generation was performed with the immunoSEQ multiplex PCR assay. Entries here come from immuneACCESS through TCRdb and include only in-frame sequences with V and J called. Some clones fail to appear in such tables; in the studies checked, an unresolved V gene covers under half of the shortfall, and the cause of the remainder is unknown. The sample table shows roughly 250,000 clones, and around 85% are seen once. The ten most abundant clones make up approximately 0.94% of the sample. Sequencing used peripheral blood. These TCRs come from a human donor with COVID-19, enrolled during active disease. The donor label of this sample is uncertain.

The rearrangement links TRBV11-2 to TRBJ2-1, with TRBD1 matching 9 bases. The germline CDR1 and CDR2 sequences are SGHAT and FQNNGV. This CDR3 spans 16 amino acids. J lost 4 bases, V lost 5 bases, and 9 bases had no gene match. The DNA for the CDR3 is TGTGCCAGCAGCGAAGTATGGACAGGGGCTTACAATGAGCAGTTCTTC. This translates into CASSEVWTGAYNEQFF. The full variable domain, completed using reference TRBV11-2 and TRBJ2-1, is EAGVAQSPRYKIIEKRQSVAFWCNPISGHATLYWYQQILGQGPKLLIQFQNNGVVDDSQLPKDRFSAERLKGVDSTLKIQPAKLEDSAVYLCASSEVWTGAYNEQFFGPGTRLTVL.

V is TRBV5-1 and J is TRBJ2-1, with a possible D match to TRBD2 (6 bases). Germline CDR1 SGHRS, CDR2 YFSETQ. V gave up 8 bases and J gave up 0 bases, with 18 bases separating them. The CDR3 loop spans 16 amino acids. CDR3 region: CASRTRAGSSYNEQFF. The CDR3 DNA is TGCGCCAGTCGGACTCGCGCCGGGAGCTCCTACAATGAGCAGTTCTTC.

This clone was seen a single time. The rearrangement joins TRBV5-4 to TRBJ1-1, with D perhaps TRBD1 (5 bases). This CDR3 contains 13 residues. Germline CDR1 and CDR2: SGHNT and YYREEE (reference sequence). The V and J ends lost 0 bases and 10 bases respectively, with 13 bases between them. The CDR3 nucleotides read TGTGCCAGCAGCTTGGCCGGGGCGGGGGGAGCTTTCTTT. It is translated as CASSLAGAGGAFF.

This chain links TRBV28 with TRBJ1-4, with D possibly TRBD1 on 6 matching bases. Germline CDR1 is MDHEN and CDR2 is SYDVKM. There are 14 residues in the CDR3. The V end was cut by 8 bases, the J end by 5 bases, with 15 bases between. Here the CDR3 reads CASGVRQGNEKLFF. The CDR3 nucleotides are TGTGCCAGCGGTGTACGGCAGGGGAATGAAAAACTGTTTTTT.

The table lists this clone with a count of one. This rearrangement joins TRBV6-1 to TRBJ1-1; D unclear. In germline, CDR1 is MNHNS, CDR2 SASEGT. The CDR3 is 17 amino acids. Trimming pared 0 bases from V and 5 bases from J, leaving 19 bases between. In DNA, the CDR3 is TGTGCCAGCAGTGAAGCCCTCAGGATTCGGGGTGGAACTGAAGCTTTCTTT. Amino acid sequence: CASSEALRIRGGTEAFF.

The chain recombines TRBV19 with TRBJ2-3; 11 nucleotides agree with TRBD2. The CDR3 is made up of 18 amino acids. Germline assignment: CDR1 LNHDA and CDR2 SQIVND (reference sequence). V gave up 0 bases and J gave up 5 bases; unmatched junction bases: 10. This CDR3 reads CASSIDHLAGGSRDTQYF. The CDR3 nucleotides are TGTGCCAGTAGTATAGATCACCTAGCGGGAGGCTCCAGAGATACGCAGTATTTT.

V is TRBV28 and J is TRBJ2-7; maybe TRBD2 (5 bases). Trimming removed 6 bases at V and 7 bases at J, with 16 bases between. This CDR3 has 13 amino acids. The germline V gene has CDR1 MDHEN and CDR2 SYDVKM. The CDR3 is CASRDGLTGEQYF. The DNA for the CDR3 is TGTGCCAGCAGGGACGGCCTCACGGGGGAGCAGTACTTC.

This clone occurred once. This rearrangement joins TRBV23-1 to TRBJ1-1, with TRBD1 matching 8 bases. TRBV23-1 is identified as an open reading frame with a role that is uncertain. V trimming: 7 bases; J trimming: 4 bases; junction bases outside the gene matches: 14. This CDR3 has 16 amino acids. CDR3 sequence: CASNPTGEKNPTEAFF. The CDR3 bases are TGCGCCAGCAATCCGACAGGGGAAAAGAATCCCACTGAAGCTTTCTTT.

V is TRBV10-3 and J is TRBJ2-1; 8 nucleotides line up with TRBD2. CDR1 is ENHRY, CDR2 SYGVKD, per germline. CDR3 length equals 16 residues. Unmatched junction bases numbered 5, after V lost 0 bases and J lost 4 bases. The CDR3 spells CAISESVTSGYNEQFF. CDR3 in DNA: TGTGCCATCAGTGAGTCGGTAACTAGCGGTTACAATGAGCAGTTCTTC.

The chain combines TRBV7-9 with TRBJ1-4, with 7 bases identical to TRBD1. Germline values: CDR1 SEHNR, CDR2 FQNEAQ (reference sequence). The CDR3 length is 15 residues. The ends lost 6 bases at V and 6 bases at J; junction bases unmatched: 10. The CDR3 loop reads CASRPSLQGDEKLFF. As DNA, the CDR3 is TGTGCCAGCAGGCCCAGCCTTCAGGGGGATGAAAAACTGTTTTTT.

This sequence joins TRBV14 and TRBJ1-4, with no clear D. Germline values: CDR1 SGHDN, CDR2 FVKESK. The CDR3 consists of 15 residues. Trimming removed 4 bases from V and 5 bases from J, with 14 bases in between. CDR3: CASSPKVRVNEKLFF. The CDR3 nucleotides are TGTGCCAGCAGCCCTAAGGTGCGGGTGAATGAAAAACTGTTTTTT.

V usage is TRBV5-1 and J usage is TRBJ2-5; 7 nucleotides agree with TRBD2. The CDR3 runs to 16 residues. Germline CDR1 is SGHRS and CDR2 is YFSETQ. Germline trimming cut 1 base from V and 4 bases from J; bases unmatched to any gene: 10. The CDR3 sequence is CASSLSAGVKSETQYF. In DNA, the CDR3 is TGCGCCAGCAGCTTGAGCGCGGGAGTGAAATCAGAGACCCAGTACTTC. The full variable domain, rest sourced from reference TRBV5-1 and TRBJ2-5, is KAGVTQTPRYLIKTRGQQVTLSCSPISGHRSVSWYQQTPGQGLQFLFEYFSETQRNKGNFPGRFSGRQFSNSRSEMNVSTLELGDSALYLCASSLSAGVKSETQYFGPGTRLLVL.

The chain carries TRBV30 and TRBJ1-5; no reliable D call. Trimming left V 0 bases short and J 0 bases short, with 18 bases between. Germline-derived CDR1 and CDR2 are GTSNPN and SVGIG (reference sequence). The CDR3 sequence is 18 residues long. CDR3: CAWSVRRVEWYSNQPQHF. Written as DNA, the CDR3 is TGTGCCTGGAGTGTACGGCGGGTCGAGTGGTATAGCAATCAGCCCCAGCATTTT.

The chain combines TRBV11-3 with TRBJ2-7; 10 bases are shared with TRBD2. Per germline, CDR1 SGHNT and CDR2 YENEEA. V dropped 5 bases and J dropped 6; count of bases not matched to a gene: 10. CDR3 length: 15 amino acids. CDR3 sequence reads: CASSASGLATSEQYF. The DNA for the CDR3 is TGTGCCAGCAGCGCGTCGGGACTAGCGACAAGCGAGCAGTACTTC.

The gene calls are TRBV4-3 and TRBJ1-3, with a weak D call TRBD1 (6 bases). Trimming stripped 4 bases from V and 0 bases from J, with 16 bases between. This CDR3 has 17 amino acids. Germline lookup yields CDR1 LGHNA and CDR2 YSLEER. This CDR3 is CASSPIGGAYSGNTIYF. The CDR3 DNA reads as TGCGCCAGCAGCCCCATCGGGGGGGCCTACTCTGGAAACACCATATATTTT.

This rearrangement joins TRBV6-1 to TRBJ1-2; perhaps TRBD1 as D (6 bases). Germline-derived CDR1 and CDR2 are MNHNS and SASEGT. V gave up 4 bases and J gave up 5 bases, with 8 bases separating them. The length of the CDR3 is 12 residues. The CDR3 reads CASSVDRYGYTF. CDR3 DNA: TGTGCCAGCAGTGTCGACAGGTATGGCTACACCTTC.

V is TRBV5-6 and J is TRBJ2-3; D may be TRBD2 (6 bases). V dropped 0 bases and J dropped 3 bases, with 17 bases sitting between them. This CDR3 region has 17 residues. The germline V gene has CDR1 SGHDT and CDR2 YYEEEE. CDR3 coding DNA: TGTGCCAGCAGCTTGGACGGGCGCCGGGGGAGAACAGATACGCAGTATTTT. Translation: CASSLDGRRGRTDTQYF.

This chain connects TRBV6-5 to TRBJ2-1; D is undetermined. V shed 6 bases and J shed 9 bases, with 12 bases lying between them. The germline V gene encodes CDR1 MNHEY and CDR2 SVGAGI. This CDR3 spans 12 amino acids. As DNA, the CDR3 is TGTGCCAGCAGGACAACGGTGGCTGAGCAGTTCTTC. Translating gives CASRTTVAEQFF.